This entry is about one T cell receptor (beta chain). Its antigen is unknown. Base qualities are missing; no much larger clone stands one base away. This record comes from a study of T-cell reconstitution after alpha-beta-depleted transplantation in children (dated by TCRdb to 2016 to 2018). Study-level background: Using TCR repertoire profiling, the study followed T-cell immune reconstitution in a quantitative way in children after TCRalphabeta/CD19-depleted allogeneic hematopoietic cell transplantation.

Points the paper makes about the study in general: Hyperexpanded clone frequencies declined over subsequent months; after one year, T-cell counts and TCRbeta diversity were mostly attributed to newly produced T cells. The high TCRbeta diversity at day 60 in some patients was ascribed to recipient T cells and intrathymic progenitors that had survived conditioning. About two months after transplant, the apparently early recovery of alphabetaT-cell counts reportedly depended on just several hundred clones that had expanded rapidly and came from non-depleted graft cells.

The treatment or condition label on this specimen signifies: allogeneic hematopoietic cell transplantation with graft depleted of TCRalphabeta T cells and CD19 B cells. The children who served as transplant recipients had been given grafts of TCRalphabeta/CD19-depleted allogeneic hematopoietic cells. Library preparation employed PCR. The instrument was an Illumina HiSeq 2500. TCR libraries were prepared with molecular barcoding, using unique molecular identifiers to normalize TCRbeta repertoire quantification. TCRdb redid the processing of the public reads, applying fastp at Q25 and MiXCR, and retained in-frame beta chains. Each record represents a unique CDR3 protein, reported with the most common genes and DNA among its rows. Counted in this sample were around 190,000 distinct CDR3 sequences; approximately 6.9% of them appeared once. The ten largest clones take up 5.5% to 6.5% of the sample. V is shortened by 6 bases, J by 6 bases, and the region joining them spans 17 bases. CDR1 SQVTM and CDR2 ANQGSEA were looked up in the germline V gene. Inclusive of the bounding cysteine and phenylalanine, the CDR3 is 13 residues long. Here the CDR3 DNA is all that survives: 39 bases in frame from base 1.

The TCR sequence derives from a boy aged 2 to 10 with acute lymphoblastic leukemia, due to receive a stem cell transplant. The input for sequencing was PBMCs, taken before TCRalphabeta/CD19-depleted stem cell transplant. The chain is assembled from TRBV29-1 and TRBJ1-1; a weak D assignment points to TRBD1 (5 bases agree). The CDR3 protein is CSVRQYASPEAFF. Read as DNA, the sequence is TGCAGCGTGCGACAGTATGCGTCCCCTGAAGCTTTCTTT.